One sample yielded the 24 T cell receptor beta chains listed below, sequenced in a study of cytomegalovirus exposure and HLA in healthy donors. 13 Jbeta primers and 60 Vbeta primers were used for the PCR. Only in-frame clones appear in the TCRdb table, and some are missing; sequencing was by immunoSEQ multiplex PCR. The sample consists of 150,000 to 200,000 clones, approximately 80% of them appearing once. Material: PBMCs. Receptor source: a middle-aged man in good health and CMV-seronegative.

The chain recombines TRBV6-5 with TRBJ1-3; D not resolved. This CDR3 has 16 amino acids. V gave up 0 bases and J gave up 0 bases, with 9 bases separating them. The germline gives CDR1 MNHEY, CDR2 SVGAGI. The CDR3 nucleotides are TGTGCCAGCAGTTACTCGAGTTTACCCTCTGGAAACACCATATATTTT. Its translation: CASSYSSLPSGNTIYF.

The V call is TRBV18, the J call TRBJ2-3, with a weak D call TRBD1 (5 bases). V was clipped by 2 bases and J by 3 bases, with 12 bases between them. Germline CDR1 KGHSH, CDR2 LQKENI. The CDR3 extends over 15 amino acids. The CDR3: CASSPDSLGTDTQYF. CDR3 DNA sequence: TGTGCCAGCTCACCAGACAGCCTCGGGACAGATACGCAGTATTTT.

This sequence joins TRBV9 and TRBJ1-6; TRBD1 aligns across 10 bases. The V gene's germline CDR1 is SGDLS and CDR2 YYNGEE. The CDR3 runs to 16 residues. Losses at the gene ends were 2 bases for V and 6 bases for J; bases not matched to a gene: 5. The CDR3 spells CASSVSTGGFNSPLHF. CDR3 DNA sequence: TGTGCCAGCAGCGTCTCGACAGGGGGCTTTAATTCACCCCTCCACTTT.

In this sample, this clone turned up a few times. V gene TRBV5-1 combines with J gene TRBJ2-2; 8 bases align to TRBD2. The germline V gene has CDR1 SGHRS and CDR2 YFSETQ. V shed 10 bases, J shed 1 base, and the junction held 6 bases outside the gene matches. The CDR3 runs to 14 residues. The CDR3: CAAGAGGNTGELFF. The CDR3 bases are TGCGCCGCGGGGGCGGGGGGGAACACCGGGGAGCTGTTTTTT.

The rearrangement links TRBV6-1 to TRBJ1-2; 8 bases are a match to TRBD1. Germline V lookup: CDR1 MNHNS, CDR2 SASEGT. After removal of 1 base from V and 2 bases from J, the junction contained 3 bases not matched to a gene. The CDR3 sequence is 15 residues long. The DNA for the CDR3 is TGTGCCAGCAGTGAAGTCCAGGGGGCGAACTATGGCTACACCTTC. It codes for CASSEVQGANYGYTF.

The chain joins TRBV28 to TRBJ1-1; D possibly corresponds to TRBD1 (5 bases). V dropped 8 bases and J dropped 0 bases, with 19 bases sitting between them. Germline values: CDR1 MDHEN, CDR2 SYDVKM. The CDR3 runs to 16 residues. CDR3 DNA: TGTGCCAGCCGAAGCCTGGGACTTTCCATGAACACTGAAGCTTTCTTT. Residues: CASRSLGLSMNTEAFF. The full variable domain, its missing parts supplied by reference TRBV28 and TRBJ1-1, is DVKVTQSSRYLVKRTGEKVFLECVQDMDHENMFWYRQDPGLGLRLIYFSYDVKMKEKGDIPEGYSVSREKKERFSLILESASTNQTSMYLCASRSLGLSMNTEAFFGQGTRLTVV.

This chain uses TRBV18 with TRBJ1-3; 9 bases agree with TRBD1. The length of the CDR3 is 18 residues. Unmatched junction bases numbered 12, after V lost 6 bases and J lost 0 bases. CDR1 and CDR2 from the germline V gene are KGHSH and LQKENI. The CDR3 spells CASSSPTPTGGSGNTIYF. As DNA, the CDR3 is TGTGCCAGCTCGTCCCCAACCCCGACAGGGGGCTCTGGAAACACCATATATTTT.

This clone has just a few counts. The same CDR3 is also encoded by other DNA sequences in this sample. The chain employs TRBV5-6 and TRBJ2-7, with D unresolved. V lost 1 base to trimming and J lost 2 bases, with 7 bases between them. Germline V gene lookup returns CDR1 SGHDT and CDR2 YYEEEE. The CDR3 consists of 13 residues. The CDR3 spells CASSLRQAYEQYF. The CDR3 nucleotides are TGTGCCAGCAGCTTGAGGCAGGCCTACGAGCAGTACTTC.

The chain has TRBV28 and TRBJ1-5; the D is unclear. Germline CDR1 is MDHEN and CDR2 is SYDVKM. The V end lost 2 bases, the J end lost 5 bases, and 16 bases lay between the germline ends. The CDR3 contains 16 residues. The CDR3 loop is CASSLAGRRTDQPQHF. CDR3 bases: TGTGCCAGCAGTTTAGCCGGTAGGAGGACTGATCAGCCCCAGCATTTT.

V and J are TRBV15 and TRBJ1-5; weak D call: TRBD1 (6 bases). Germline V gene sequence: CDR1 LNHNV, CDR2 YYDKDF (reference sequence). The CDR3 spans 14 residues. Trimming shortened V by 8 bases and J by 0 bases, and 11 bases separated the two germline ends. The CDR3 bases are TGTGCCACCGGGGACACCTATAGCAATCAGCCCCAGCATTTT. It yields the protein CATGDTYSNQPQHF.

The chain couples TRBV7-6 to TRBJ1-4; D call uncertain. The CDR3 is 12 residues long. The germline V and J ends were trimmed by 4 bases and 8 bases, with 8 bases remaining between them. Germline lookup yields CDR1 SGHVS and CDR2 FNYEAQ. This CDR3 is CASSWREEKLFF. The CDR3 DNA reads TGTGCCAGCAGCTGGAGGGAGGAAAAACTGTTTTTT.

The rearrangement joins TRBV4-1 to TRBJ2-1, with TRBD2 as a possible D gene (7 bases). The CDR3 is 17 residues long. Per the germline V gene, CDR1 is MGHRA and CDR2 is YSYEKL. V lost 4 bases and J lost 1, with 17 bases in between. CDR3 sequence: CASSPLGGGPSYNEQFF. The CDR3 DNA follows: TGCGCCAGCAGCCCCTTAGGGGGGGGGCCATCCTACAATGAGCAGTTCTTC.

This chain connects TRBV28 to TRBJ1-2; the D gene is possibly TRBD1 (5 bases). The ends were cut back, 8 bases at V and 8 bases at J, with 12 bases in the middle. The length of the CDR3 is 11 residues. Per germline, CDR1 MDHEN and CDR2 SYDVKM. The CDR3 loop is CASPSGRGYTF. CDR3 coding DNA: TGTGCCAGCCCCTCAGGGCGGGGCTACACCTTC.

The CDR3 loop reads CASSLVQRTAGELFF. The CDR3 nucleotides read TGTGCCAGCAGCTTAGTCCAAAGAACGGCCGGGGAGCTGTTTTTT. The V call is TRBV7-2, the J call TRBJ2-2; D is unresolved. CDR1 is SGHTA and CDR2 is FQGNSA in the germline V gene. V was shortened by 1 base and J by 6 bases, with 12 bases between the two germline ends. The CDR3 is 15 amino acids.

This clone was detected only once. The CDR3 DNA reads TGCGCCAGCAGCTTAGCGGGGGATACGCAGTATTTT. Its protein product is CASSLAGDTQYF. This rearrangement joins TRBV5-1 to TRBJ2-3; 7 positions match TRBD2. Germline-derived CDR1 and CDR2 are SGHRS and YFSETQ. CDR3 length: 12 residues. V was pared by 2 bases and J by 6 bases, with 0 bases of the junction left unmatched.

This clone was detected only a few times. V is TRBV4-3 and J is TRBJ2-3; tentative D call: TRBD1 (6 bases). This CDR3 is 14 amino acids long. Germline V lookup: CDR1 LGHNA, CDR2 YSLEER. Trimming removed 1 base at V and 3 bases at J, with 8 bases between. The DNA of the CDR3 is TGCGCCAGCAGCCAAGGCGGACAGACAGATACGCAGTATTTT. It specifies CASSQGGQTDTQYF.

This chain links TRBV6-5 with TRBJ2-7, with D possibly matching TRBD1 (5 bases). Germline V gene lookup returns CDR1 MNHEY and CDR2 SVGAGI. The CDR3 loop spans 13 amino acids. V gave up 0 bases and J gave up 7 bases, with 10 bases separating them. In nucleotides, the CDR3 is TGTGCCAGCAGTTACTCGCAGGGTGGGGAGCAGTACTTC. Translating gives CASSYSQGGEQYF.

Concerning this clone: This likely comes from a read error, as the CDR3 has no conserved phenylalanine or tryptophan at its end. The DNA is omitted, as the CDR3 cannot be located on it reliably, and the CDR3 follows TCRdb's listing. This rearrangement joins TRBV2 to TRBJ1-2; TRBD1 is the table's D call and was not checked against the DNA. The germline CDR1 and CDR2 sequences are SNHLY and FYNNEI. 13 amino acids form the CDR3, both terminal residues included. CDR3 region: CASSEPSDPRGEY.

The rearrangement uses TRBV4-2 and TRBJ1-1, with 7 bases identical to TRBD1. CDR1 LGHNA and CDR2 YNFKEQ come from the germline V gene. CDR3 size: 18 residues. V lost 1 base, J lost 0 bases, and 11 bases stayed unmatched. In nucleotides, the CDR3 is TGTGCCAGCAGCCAAGCTCCGGGACAGCGAGCCATGAACACTGAAGCTTTCTTT. Translating it yields CASSQAPGQRAMNTEAFF.

Details on this clone: One end of the junction fails to match germline, which may point to a read error. The chain couples TRBV5-1 to TRBJ2-1; D might be TRBD1 (5 bases). Looked up from germline, CDR1 is SGHRS and CDR2 is YFSETQ. The CDR3 extends over 12 amino acids. The CDR3: CASSATGSLGVF. CDR3 in DNA: TGCGCCAGCAGCGCAACAGGTTCTCTCGGCGTCTTC.

This chain joins TRBV7-9 and TRBJ2-3; 8 bases align to TRBD2. Germline V gives CDR1 SEHNR, CDR2 FQNEAQ (reference sequence). The CDR3 loop spans 15 amino acids. Unmatched junction bases numbered 11, after V lost 7 bases and J lost 5 bases. Written as DNA, the CDR3 is TGTGCCAGCACCCAAGGACTAGCCTTAGGAGATACGCAGTATTTT. It codes for CASTQGLALGDTQYF.

The V and J genes are TRBV10-2 and TRBJ1-1, with TRBD1 matching over 8 bases. Germline V gene data show CDR1 as WSHSY and CDR2 as SAAADI. V dropped 5 bases and J dropped 1; count of bases not matched to a gene: 6. CDR3 length: 15 amino acids. DNA of the CDR3: TGCGCCAGCAGTCGACAGGGGCATGGGAACACTGAAGCTTTCTTT. Residues: CASSRQGHGNTEAFF.

A few counts support this clone. V usage is TRBV7-2 and J usage is TRBJ2-5, with TRBD2 matching over 7 bases. The J call is uncertain, as TRBJ2-7 better fits the DNA end. From germline, CDR1 is SGHTA and CDR2 FQGNSA. The CDR3 sequence is 13 residues long. The CDR3 DNA reads as TGTGCCAGCAGCTTAGTCGGGGGGAACGAGCAGTACTTC. Translated: CASSLVGGNEQYF.

The rearrangement uses TRBV9 and TRBJ2-2; no definite D call. This CDR3 spans 12 amino acids. From germline, CDR1 is SGDLS and CDR2 YYNGEE. V was shortened by 6 bases and J by 3 bases, with 6 bases between the two germline ends. The CDR3 nucleotides are TGTGCCAGCAAGAGATACACCGGGGAGCTGTTTTTT. Translation gives CASKRYTGELFF.